Included here is one T cell receptor (beta chain) sequence, with context. MiXCR was run by TCRdb on the 5' RACE reads, yielding one entry per CDR3 protein. Here the sample spans about 280,000 distinct CDR3 sequences, roughly 8.2% being singletons. V gave up 3 bases and J gave up 3 bases; unmatched junction bases: 6. The CDR3 extends over 15 amino acids. Germline lookup yields CDR1 LGHNA and CDR2 YSLEER. This sample is drawn from a study of T-cell memory formation after mild COVID-19. Sequencing input: PBMCs or a T cell subset sorted from them (not recorded which). The chain has TRBV4-3 and TRBJ1-2; 8 nucleotides match TRBD1. The receptor comes from a man aged 18 to 29 who had mild COVID-19 (a few samples of this study predate the infection). Cell type and time point are not known. DNA for the CDR3: TGCGCCAGCAGCCAGGTGGGACAGGAGGACTATGGCTACACCTTC. It is translated as CASSQVGQEDYGYTF.